These 8 T cell receptor beta chains came from one sample sequenced in a study of CD8 T cell repertoires and HIV-1 epitope variants. Sequencing was performed with immunoSEQ multiplex PCR; in TCRdb, only in-frame clones are kept and a portion is missing. The sample has several thousand clones, about 65% seen once. These receptors' antigens are unknown. Sequenced sample: cultured CD8+ T cells derived from PBMCs. These receptors were obtained from a male donor with HIV.

The V and J genes are TRBV2 and TRBJ1-5, with D unresolved. The CDR3 spans 15 residues. Germline loops: CDR1 SNHLY, CDR2 FYNNEI. Trimming removed 2 bases at V and 2 bases at J, with 10 bases between. The CDR3 loop reads CASSENGVGNQPQHF. Written as DNA, the CDR3 is TGTGCCAGCAGTGAAAACGGGGTGGGCAATCAGCCCCAGCATTTT.

This clone was seen a single time. V and J are TRBV7-8 and TRBJ2-7; 7 bases map to TRBD2. V lost 2 bases and J lost 4; bases outside the gene matches: 8. The germline V gene encodes CDR1 SGHVS and CDR2 FQNEAQ. The CDR3 runs to 15 residues. CDR3 bases: TGTGCCAGCAGCTTAACGGCTAGCGGAGATTACGAGCAGTACTTC. It encodes CASSLTASGDYEQYF.

Sample share makes this clone medium-sized. V is TRBV5-6 and J is TRBJ1-6, with D unclear. The CDR3 is 13 residues long. Trimming took off 0 bases at V and 9 bases at J, with 7 bases between the two ends. CDR1 is SGHDT, CDR2 YYEEEE, per germline. The CDR3: CASSLGAVSPLHF. The DNA for the CDR3 is TGTGCCAGCAGCTTGGGTGCGGTTTCACCCCTCCACTTT.

A single count supports this clone. The identical CDR3 is also encoded by other nucleotide sequences in the sample. CDR3 in amino acids: CASTDNSYNSPLHF. As DNA, the CDR3 is TGTGCCAGCACCGACAATTCCTATAATTCACCCCTCCACTTT. The gene calls are TRBV7-2 and TRBJ1-6; no clear D gene. CDR1 is SGHTA and CDR2 is FQGNSA in the germline V gene. The CDR3 contains 14 residues. Trimming took 7 bases from V and 1 from J, leaving 8 bases between them.

The chain couples TRBV19 to TRBJ2-5; 10 bases are a match to TRBD1. CDR1 LNHDA and CDR2 SQIVND come from the germline V gene (reference sequence). V trimming: 5 bases; J trimming: 9 bases; junction bases outside the gene matches: 6. The CDR3 consists of 13 residues. CDR3 sequence reads: CASSPGTGVSQYF. In nucleotides, the CDR3 is TGTGCCAGTAGTCCCGGGACAGGGGTTTCCCAGTACTTC.

This sequence joins TRBV27 and TRBJ2-7, with D tentatively TRBD1 or TRBD2 (5 bases each). Germline CDR1 MNHEY, CDR2 SMNVEV (reference sequence). This CDR3 is built from 12 residues. The germline V and J ends were trimmed by 4 bases and 6 bases, with 10 bases remaining between them. CDR3 residues: CASSSVGGEQYF. The CDR3, as DNA: TGTGCCAGCAGTTCTGTTGGGGGCGAGCAGTACTTC.

The rearrangement links TRBV2 to TRBJ1-2; TRBD1 agrees at 7 bases. The junction had 5 bases not matched to a gene; V was cut back by 6 bases and J by 1 base. The CDR3 totals 14 residues. Germline V gene sequence: CDR1 SNHLY, CDR2 FYNNEI. CDR3 protein: CASSWDSLNYGYTF. DNA of the CDR3: TGTGCCAGCAGCTGGGACAGCCTTAACTATGGCTACACCTTC.

The V and J genes are TRBV7-2 and TRBJ2-3, with no clear D. This CDR3 is built from 14 residues. V lost 5 bases, J lost 0 bases, and 9 bases lay in between. Germline V CDR1 and CDR2: SGHTA, FQGNSA. The CDR3 coding sequence is TGTGCCAGCAGCGCGACGGCTAGCACAGATACGCAGTATTTT. It yields the protein CASSATASTDTQYF.